The sequence of this T cell receptor beta chain was determined in a study of patients and donors after allogeneic stem cell transplantation. With 4 bases clipped from V and 0 bases from J, the junction kept 5 bases outside the gene matches. The CDR3 contains 16 residues. Per germline, CDR1 LGHNA and CDR2 YSLEER. TCRdb ran MiXCR on the RT-PCR reads and lists one entry per CDR3 protein. The table includes approximately 160,000 distinct CDR3 sequences, around 30% detected once. The TCR sequence derives from a human donor who was either an allogeneic HSCT recipient or a stem cell or donor lymphocyte infusion donor (not recorded which). It is not recorded whose cells these are; they may come from a transplant donor. Sequenced: blood, either unsorted or a sorted T cell fraction (not recorded which). The chain carries TRBV4-3 and TRBJ2-2, with TRBD2 matching over 7 bases. Here the CDR3 DNA reads TGCGCCAGCAGCCGGCTTCTAGCGGCGAACACCGGGGAGCTGTTTTTT. It specifies CASSRLLAANTGELFF.